Shown below are 15 T cell receptor beta chains from a single sample sequenced in a study of T cell clonality in common variable immunodeficiency. Whole-study results and caveats: Fewer deletions and N-nucleotide insertions were reportedly seen in common variable immunodeficiency TCR beta sequences.

Generated by immunoSEQ multiplex PCR, the TCRdb table keeps only in-frame clones and is missing some. In total the sample includes under 40,000 clones, none of them seen once. Antigens for these TCRs are unknown. The specimen sequenced was peripheral blood mononuclear cells. These TCRs come from a human donor with common variable immunodeficiency.

This clone was observed at least ten times. The DNA ends 3 residues before the CDR3 does, and the rest of the CDR3 is filled in from the germline J gene. The chain uses TRBV7-3 and TRBJ2-5; D remains ambiguous. CDR3 size: 16 residues. The germline CDR1 and CDR2 sequences are SGHTA and FQGTGA. The V gene lost 3 bases and the J gene lost 1 base, with 15 bases spanning the gap. CDR3 protein: CASSLRPTGSQETQYF. The CDR3 DNA, read in part, is TGTGCCAGCAGCTTGCGGCCTACTGGGTCCCAAGAGACC.

There are many counts of this clone. The read gets to within 3 residues of the CDR3 end, and the germline J gene fills in the rest. The genes are TRBV5-1 and TRBJ1-2; TRBD1 matches at 9 bases. CDR3 length: 15 residues. CDR1 is SGHRS, CDR2 YFSETQ, per germline. This CDR3 reads CASSPDGQGIRGYTF. The part of the CDR3 DNA that was read is TGCGCCAGCAGCCCCGACGGACAGGGGATAAGGGGC.

On this clone itself: The read ends 3 residues before the CDR3 terminus; that terminus is restored from the germline J gene. This rearrangement joins TRBV5-1 to TRBJ1-1; D possibly corresponds to TRBD1 (5 bases). Germline lookup yields CDR1 SGHRS and CDR2 YFSETQ. V shed 4 bases and J shed 6 bases, with 13 bases lying between them. The CDR3 totals 13 residues. CDR3 in amino acids: CASSGAGGAEAFF. The CDR3 DNA, read in part, is TGCGCCAGCAGCGGTGCTGGAGGGGCTGAA.

This clone was counted a few times. The CDR3 end lies 3 residues beyond the end of the read and is filled in from the germline J gene. This sequence joins TRBV18 and TRBJ1-4; D remains ambiguous. Germline CDR1 is KGHSH and CDR2 is LQKENI. CDR3 length: 13 residues. The chain's CDR3 is CASSPPQSGKLFF. The sequenced CDR3 bases are TGTGCCAGCTCACCACCTCAGTCGGGGAAA.

This clone has at least ten counts. The CDR3 extends 3 residues past the end of the read, so its final part is completed from the germline J gene. This chain uses TRBV18 with TRBJ2-7, with 9 bases that match TRBD1. The ends lost 6 bases at V and 5 bases at J; junction bases unmatched: 8. Per germline, CDR1 KGHSH and CDR2 LQKENI. This CDR3 has 14 amino acids. This CDR3 is CASSRTGANNEQYF. Incomplete CDR3 DNA: TGTGCCAGCTCGCGGACAGGGGCGAATAACGAG.

Remarks on this clone: The CDR3 goes on 3 residues after the read ends, and that part is filled in from the germline J gene. V usage is TRBV7-9 and J usage is TRBJ1-2; 8 nucleotides match TRBD1. CDR1 is SEHNR, CDR2 FQNEAQ, per germline (reference sequence). V shed 5 bases and J 4 bases; nucleotides not matched to a gene: 6. This CDR3 has 14 residues. Incomplete CDR3 DNA: TGTGCCAGCAGCCCGGACAGGGTGACCTATGGC. Residues: CASSPDRVTYG. The CDR3 in full is CASSPDRVTYGYTF. Full variable domain (outside the CDR3, taken from reference TRBV7-9 and TRBJ1-2): DTGVSQNPRHKITKRGQNVTFRCDPISEHNRLYWYRQTLGQGPEFLTYFQNEAQLEKSRLLSDRFSAERPKGSFSTLEIQRTEQGDSAMYLCASSPDRVTYGYTFGSGTRLTVV.

This clone was seen only a few times. The read is 3 residues too short to cover the CDR3 end, so that end is filled in from the germline J gene. This chain links TRBV19 with TRBJ2-2; possibly TRBD2 for D (6 bases). V was cut by 6 bases and J by 0 bases, with 11 bases left in between. Germline CDR1 is LNHDA and CDR2 is SQIVND (reference sequence). The CDR3 has 15 residues. Here the CDR3 reads CASRFGGPNTGELFF. The CDR3 bases that were read are TGTGCCAGTAGATTCGGGGGACCGAACACCGGGGAG. The complete variable domain, with remaining parts taken from reference TRBV19 and TRBJ2-2, reads DGGITQSPKYLFRKEGQNVTLSCEQNLNHDAMYWYRQDPGQGLRLIYYSQIVNDFQKGDIAEGYSVSREKKESFPLTVTSAQKNPTAFYLCASRFGGPNTGELFFGEGSRLTVL.

This clone has only a few counts. The read terminates 3 residues ahead of where the CDR3 ends, so the germline J gene completes it. V is TRBV2 and J is TRBJ1-5, with D possibly being TRBD1 (6 bases). This CDR3 has 15 residues. V shed 4 bases and J shed 1 base, with 11 bases lying between them. The germline V gene encodes CDR1 SNHLY and CDR2 FYNNEI. The CDR3 DNA, read in part, is TGTGCCAGCAGTGTAGGACAGCTAAGCAATCAGCCC. Its protein product is CASSVGQLSNQP. The full CDR3 reads CASSVGQLSNQPQHF.

On this clone itself: The CDR3 goes on 3 residues after the read ends, and that part is filled in from the germline J gene. V gene TRBV5-1 combines with J gene TRBJ2-1; 11 nucleotides align to TRBD2. CDR3 length: 17 amino acids. Germline V gives CDR1 SGHRS, CDR2 YFSETQ. The V and J ends lost 0 bases and 6 bases, in that order; junction bases with no gene match: 8. The CDR3 bases that were read are TGCGCCAGCAGCTTGGCAAAGACTAGCGGGGACGTCAATGAG. This encodes CASSLAKTSGDVNE. The whole CDR3 is CASSLAKTSGDVNEQFF.

This clone was observed a handful of times. The observed sequence ends 3 residues before the CDR3 terminus, with the missing tail filled in from the germline J gene. This sequence joins TRBV30 and TRBJ2-7; TRBD1 matches at 12 bases. V dropped 3 bases and J dropped 0; count of bases not matched to a gene: 9. Germline V gene sequence: CDR1 GTSNPN, CDR2 SVGIG (reference sequence). This CDR3 is built from 17 residues. The CDR3 sequence: CAWRAKGGQGASYEQYF. CDR3 DNA, as far as it was read: TGTGCCTGGAGGGCCAAAGGGGGACAGGGGGCCTCCTACGAG.

The table lists this clone with a few counts. The CDR3 end lies 3 residues beyond the end of the read and is filled in from the germline J gene. The chain uses TRBV2 and TRBJ2-6; D possibly corresponds to TRBD1 (6 bases). Germline V gives CDR1 SNHLY, CDR2 FYNNEI. The CDR3 is made up of 15 amino acids. V was shortened by 5 bases and J by 1 base, with 9 bases between the two germline ends. The CDR3 is CASSSDRSGANVLTF. The CDR3 DNA, read in part, is TGTGCCAGCAGTTCCGACAGGTCTGGGGCCAACGTC.

This clone showed up many times. At one end the junction does not follow the germline gene, possibly because of a read error. The sequence runs out 3 residues before the end of the CDR3; the remainder is reconstructed from the germline J gene. The chain uses TRBV6-2 or TRBV6-3 and TRBJ1-2, with a weak D call TRBD1 (5 bases). This CDR3 has 14 residues. Germline CDR1 and CDR2: MNHEY and SVGEGT. CDR3 loop: CASTYSRTPYGYTF. CDR3 DNA, as far as it was read: TGTGCCAGCACTTACTCCCGGACACCCTATGGC.

The table lists this clone with a few counts. The read stops 3 residues short of the end of the CDR3; the missing end is completed from the germline J gene. V and J are TRBV30 and TRBJ1-3; D is ambiguous. Trimming shortened V by 4 bases and J by 3 bases, and 16 bases separated the two germline ends. Germline V CDR1 and CDR2: GTSNPN, SVGIG (reference sequence). The CDR3 is 15 residues long. The CDR3 reads CAWISTRRSGNTIYF. Partial CDR3 DNA: TGTGCCTGGATATCTACCAGGCGTAGTGGAAACACC.

A word on this clone: The read terminates 3 residues ahead of where the CDR3 ends, so the germline J gene completes it. The chain has TRBV7-8 and TRBJ1-5; D gene uncertain. Germline V gene data show CDR1 as SGHVS and CDR2 as FQNEAQ. This CDR3 is built from 13 residues. V was cut by 10 bases and J by 6 bases, with 16 bases left in between. The part of the CDR3 DNA that was read is TGTGCCACCCGTCTGACGGGGAGTCAGCCC. This sequence encodes CATRLTGSQP. The complete CDR3 sequence is CATRLTGSQPQHF. The whole variable domain, remainder taken from reference TRBV7-8 and TRBJ1-5, is GAGVSQSPRYKVAKRGQDVALRCDPISGHVSLFWYQQALGQGPEFLTYFQNEAQLDKSGLPSDRFFAERPEGSVSTLKIQRTQQEDSAVYLCATRLTGSQPQHFGDGTRLSIL.

As concerns this clone: The CDR3 goes on 3 residues after the read ends, and that part is filled in from the germline J gene. The chain has TRBV2 and TRBJ1-3; D perhaps matches TRBD1 (5 bases). The V end lost 8 bases, the J end lost 4 bases, and 6 bases lay between the germline ends. Germline V gene lookup returns CDR1 SNHLY and CDR2 FYNNEI. CDR3 length equals 11 residues. The CDR3 sequence is CASGAGNTIYF. The CDR3 bases that were read are TGTGCCAGCGGGGCAGGAAACACC.